This T cell receptor (beta chain) was captured by sequencing in a study of Ad26.COV2.S vaccination and SARS-CoV-2 variants. Study overall: Each vaccinee took Ad26.COV2.S intramuscularly, once or twice 56 days apart. Findings and caveats of the study: Substantial post-vaccination breadth of spike-specific CD8+ and CD4+ T cell responses was reported.

Germline CDR1 is SNHLY and CDR2 is FYNNEI. This CDR3 is 13 amino acids long. V dropped 7 bases and J dropped 7 bases, with 14 bases sitting between them. Using immunoSEQ multiplex PCR, the repertoire was profiled, and TCRdb retains in-frame clones only, with some absent. The data hold about 390,000 clones, with 80% to 90% observed a single time. Treatment reported: some 19 received Ad26.COV2.S at low or high dose, single or two shots; about 5 received placebo; per-sample allocation not given. Specimens were obtained on day 63 following the first vaccine or placebo injection. Boston provided a donor who was an adult aged 18-55 years. In the vaccine, an Ad26 vector expressed the SARS-CoV-2 spike of the Wuhan strain. There are many counts of this clone. Its antigen is currently unknown.

The V gene is TRBV2, the J gene TRBJ1-5; no clear D. The clonotype originates from a person aged 18-65 years who received the Ad26.COV2.S COVID-19 vaccine or a placebo. The starting material was peripheral blood, obtained in a trial of Ad26.COV2.S vaccine versus placebo. CDR3 DNA sequence: TGTGCCAGCACGAGGTTTTTAAGGCAGCCCCAGCATTTT. It is translated as CASTRFLRQPQHF.